This T cell receptor beta chain was documented in a study of shared clonotypes between healthy human individuals. CD45RO-negative cells were positively selected for CCR7, leaving out terminally differentiated effector memory CD45RA+ cells. The method was immunoSEQ multiplex PCR; TCRdb's version includes in-frame clones alone and lacks a portion of them. The sample lists around 2,000,000 clones; about 94% were seen once. The CDR3 spans 15 residues. Germline CDR1 and CDR2: SGDLS and YYNGEE. Trimming shortened V by 0 bases and J by 6 bases, and 15 bases separated the two germline ends. Input material: naive CD8+ T cells sorted from blood. The receptor's source is a man aged 18 to 35 in good health. The chain carries TRBV9 and TRBJ1-1; D gene uncertain. The CDR3 is CASSVGRQPQAEAFF. CDR3 in DNA: TGTGCCAGCAGCGTAGGACGGCAGCCTCAGGCTGAAGCTTTCTTT.